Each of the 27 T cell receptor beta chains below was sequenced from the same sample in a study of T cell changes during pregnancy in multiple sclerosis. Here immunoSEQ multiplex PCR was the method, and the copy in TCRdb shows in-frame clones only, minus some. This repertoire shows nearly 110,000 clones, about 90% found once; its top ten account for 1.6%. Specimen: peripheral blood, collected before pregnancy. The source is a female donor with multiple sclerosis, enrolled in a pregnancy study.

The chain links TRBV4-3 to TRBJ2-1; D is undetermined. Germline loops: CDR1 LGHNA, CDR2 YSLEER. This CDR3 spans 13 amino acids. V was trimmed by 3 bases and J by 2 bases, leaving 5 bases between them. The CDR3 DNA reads TGCGCCAGCAGCCAGCTAGCCTACAATGAGCAGTTCTTC. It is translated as CASSQLAYNEQFF.

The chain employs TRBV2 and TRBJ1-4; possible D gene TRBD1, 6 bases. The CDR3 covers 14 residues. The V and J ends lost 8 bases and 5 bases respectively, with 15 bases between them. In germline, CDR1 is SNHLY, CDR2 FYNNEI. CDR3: CASQLGGANEKLFF. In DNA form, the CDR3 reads TGTGCCAGCCAACTTGGGGGCGCCAATGAAAAACTGTTTTTT.

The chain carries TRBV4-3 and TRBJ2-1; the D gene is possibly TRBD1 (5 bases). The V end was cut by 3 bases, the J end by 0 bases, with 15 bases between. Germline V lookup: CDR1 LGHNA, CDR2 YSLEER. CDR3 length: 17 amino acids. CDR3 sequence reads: CASSHSSGAGSYNEQFF. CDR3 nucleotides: TGCGCCAGCAGCCACTCTAGTGGGGCAGGCTCCTACAATGAGCAGTTCTTC.

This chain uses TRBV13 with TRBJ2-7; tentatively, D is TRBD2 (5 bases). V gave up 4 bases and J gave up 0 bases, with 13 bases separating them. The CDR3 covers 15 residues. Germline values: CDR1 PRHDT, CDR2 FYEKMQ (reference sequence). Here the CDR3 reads CASSWRSGFSYEQYF. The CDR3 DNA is TGTGCCAGCAGCTGGCGGTCGGGGTTCTCCTACGAGCAGTACTTC.

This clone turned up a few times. This chain's CDR3 is CASSSQGITEAFF. CDR3 bases: TGTGCCAGCAGCTCCCAGGGTATCACTGAAGCTTTCTTT. The V gene is TRBV7-3, the J gene TRBJ1-1; a possible D gene is TRBD1 (5 bases). The V and J ends lost 4 bases and 4 bases respectively, with 10 bases between them. The germline V gene encodes CDR1 SGHTA and CDR2 FQGTGA. CDR3 length equals 13 residues.

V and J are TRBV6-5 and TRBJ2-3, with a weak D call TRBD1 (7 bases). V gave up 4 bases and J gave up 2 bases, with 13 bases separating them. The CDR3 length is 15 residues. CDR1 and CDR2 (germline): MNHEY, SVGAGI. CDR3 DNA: TGTGCCAGCAGTTCGGCGGGGACAGTCACAGATACGCAGTATTTT. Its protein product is CASSSAGTVTDTQYF.

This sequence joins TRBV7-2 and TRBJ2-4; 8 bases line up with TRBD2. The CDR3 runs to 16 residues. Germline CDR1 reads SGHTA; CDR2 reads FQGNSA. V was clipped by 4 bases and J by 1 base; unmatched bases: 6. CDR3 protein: CASSSSGTRAKNIQYF. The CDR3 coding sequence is TGTGCCAGCAGCTCGTCCGGGACTAGGGCCAAAAACATTCAGTACTTC. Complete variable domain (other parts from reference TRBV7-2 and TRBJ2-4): GAGVSQSPSNKVTEKGKDVELRCDPISGHTALYWYRQSLGQGLEFLIYFQGNSAPDKSGLPSDRFSAERTGGSVSTLTIQRTQQEDSAVYLCASSSSGTRAKNIQYFGAGTRLSVL.

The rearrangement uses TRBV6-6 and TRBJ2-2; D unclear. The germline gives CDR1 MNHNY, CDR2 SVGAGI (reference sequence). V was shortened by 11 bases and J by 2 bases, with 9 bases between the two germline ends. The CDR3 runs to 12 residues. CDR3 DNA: TGTGCCGTGTTAGAAAACACCGGGGAGCTGTTTTTT. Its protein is CAVLENTGELFF.

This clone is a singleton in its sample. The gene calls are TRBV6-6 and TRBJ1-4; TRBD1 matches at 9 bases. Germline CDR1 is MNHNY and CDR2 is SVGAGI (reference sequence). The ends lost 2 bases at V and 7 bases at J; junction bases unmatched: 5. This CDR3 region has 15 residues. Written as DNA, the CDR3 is TGTGCCAGCAGTTACCCTGGACAGGGGCGTGAAAAACTGTTTTTT. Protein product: CASSYPGQGREKLFF.

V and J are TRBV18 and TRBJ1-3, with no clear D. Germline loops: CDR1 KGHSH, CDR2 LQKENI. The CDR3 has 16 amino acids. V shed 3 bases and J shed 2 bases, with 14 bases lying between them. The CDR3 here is CASSPPGSATGNTIYF. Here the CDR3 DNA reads TGTGCCAGCTCACCCCCGGGGAGTGCTACTGGAAACACCATATATTTT.

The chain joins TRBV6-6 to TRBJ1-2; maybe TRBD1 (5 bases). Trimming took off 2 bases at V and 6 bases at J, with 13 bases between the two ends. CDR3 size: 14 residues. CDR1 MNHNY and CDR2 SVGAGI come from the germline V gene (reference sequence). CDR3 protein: CASSYEAGLNGYTF. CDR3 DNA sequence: TGTGCCAGCAGTTACGAAGCAGGGCTGAATGGCTACACCTTC.

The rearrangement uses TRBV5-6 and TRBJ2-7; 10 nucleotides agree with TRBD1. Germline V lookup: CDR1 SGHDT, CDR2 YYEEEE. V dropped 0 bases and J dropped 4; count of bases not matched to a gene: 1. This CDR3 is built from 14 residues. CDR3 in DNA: TGTGCCAGCAGCTTGGGGACAGGGGGGTACGAGCAGTACTTC. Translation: CASSLGTGGYEQYF.

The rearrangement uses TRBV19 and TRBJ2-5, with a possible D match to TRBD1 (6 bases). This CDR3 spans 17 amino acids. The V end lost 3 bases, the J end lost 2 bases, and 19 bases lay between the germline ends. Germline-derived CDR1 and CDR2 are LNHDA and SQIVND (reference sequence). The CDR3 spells CASSIAVRTVNQETQYF. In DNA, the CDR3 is TGTGCCAGTAGTATTGCAGTTCGGACAGTCAATCAAGAGACCCAGTACTTC.

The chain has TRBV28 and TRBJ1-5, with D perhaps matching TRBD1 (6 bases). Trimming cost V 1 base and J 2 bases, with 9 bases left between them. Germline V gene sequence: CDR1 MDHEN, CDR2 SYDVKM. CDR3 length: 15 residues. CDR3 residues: CASSLSDSRNQPQHF. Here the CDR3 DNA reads TGTGCCAGCAGTTTATCGGACAGCCGCAATCAGCCCCAGCATTTT.

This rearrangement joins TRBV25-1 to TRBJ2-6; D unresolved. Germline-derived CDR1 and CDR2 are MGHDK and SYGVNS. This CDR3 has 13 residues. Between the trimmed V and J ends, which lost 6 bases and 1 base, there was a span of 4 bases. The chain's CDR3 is CASRSSGANVLTF. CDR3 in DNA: TGTGCCAGCAGGTCGTCTGGGGCCAACGTCCTGACTTTC.

The CDR3: CATSITSGSYEQYF. The CDR3 DNA follows: TGTGCCACCAGCATTACTAGCGGGAGCTACGAGCAGTACTTC. The chain uses TRBV15 and TRBJ2-7; 11 bases line up with TRBD2. J lost 3 bases, V lost 4 bases, and 2 bases had no gene match. Per germline, CDR1 LNHNV and CDR2 YYDKDF (reference sequence). CDR3 length: 14 residues.

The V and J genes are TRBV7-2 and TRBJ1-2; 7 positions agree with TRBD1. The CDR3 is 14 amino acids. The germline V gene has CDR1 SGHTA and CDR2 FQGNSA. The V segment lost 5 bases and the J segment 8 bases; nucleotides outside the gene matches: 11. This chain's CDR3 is CASSLSGQPGGYTF. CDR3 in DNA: TGTGCCAGCAGCCTATCGGGACAGCCAGGAGGCTACACCTTC.

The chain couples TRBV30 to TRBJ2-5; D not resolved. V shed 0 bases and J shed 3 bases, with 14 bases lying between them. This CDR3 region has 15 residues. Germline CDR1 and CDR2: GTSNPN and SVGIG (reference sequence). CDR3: CAWSVSSFPEETQYF. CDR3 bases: TGTGCCTGGAGTGTATCTTCCTTTCCAGAAGAGACCCAGTACTTC.

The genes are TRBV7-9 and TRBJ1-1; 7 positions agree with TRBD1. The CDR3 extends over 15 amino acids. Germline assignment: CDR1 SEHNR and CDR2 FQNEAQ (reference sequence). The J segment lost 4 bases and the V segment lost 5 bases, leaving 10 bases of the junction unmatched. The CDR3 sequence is CASSPLPGQSTEAFF. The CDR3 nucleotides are TGTGCCAGCAGCCCCCTCCCGGGACAGAGCACTGAAGCTTTCTTT.

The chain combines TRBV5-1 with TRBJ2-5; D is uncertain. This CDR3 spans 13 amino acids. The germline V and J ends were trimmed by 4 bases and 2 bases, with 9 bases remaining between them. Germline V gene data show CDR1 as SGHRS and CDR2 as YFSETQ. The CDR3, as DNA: TGCGCCAGCAGCCGAGCCCAACAAGAGACCCAGTACTTC. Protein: CASSRAQQETQYF.

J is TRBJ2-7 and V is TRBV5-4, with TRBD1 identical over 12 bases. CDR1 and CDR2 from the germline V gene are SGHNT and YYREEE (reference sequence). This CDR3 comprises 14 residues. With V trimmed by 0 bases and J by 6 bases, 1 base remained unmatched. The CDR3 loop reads CASSLGDRGREQYF. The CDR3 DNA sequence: TGTGCCAGCAGCTTGGGGGACAGGGGGCGCGAGCAGTACTTC. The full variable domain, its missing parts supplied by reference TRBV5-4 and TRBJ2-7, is ETGVTQSPTHLIKTRGQQVTLRCSSQSGHNTVSWYQQALGQGPQFIFQYYREEENGRGNFPPRFSGLQFPNYSSELNVNALELDDSALYLCASSLGDRGREQYFGPGTRLTVT.

CDR3 region: CASRRDGANVLTF. Written as DNA, the CDR3 is TGTGCCAGCAGGAGGGATGGGGCCAACGTCCTGACTTTC. The V call is TRBV2, the J call TRBJ2-6; TRBD2 might be the D (5 bases). From germline, CDR1 is SNHLY and CDR2 FYNNEI. V lost 6 bases to trimming and J lost 3 bases, with 6 bases between them. There are 13 residues in the CDR3.

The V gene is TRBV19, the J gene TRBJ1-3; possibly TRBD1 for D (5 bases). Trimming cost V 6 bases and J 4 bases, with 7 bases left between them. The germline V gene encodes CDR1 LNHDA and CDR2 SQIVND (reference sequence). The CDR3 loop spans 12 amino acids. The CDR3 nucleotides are TGTGCCAGTAGAACAGGAGGAAACACCATATATTTT. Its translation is CASRTGGNTIYF.

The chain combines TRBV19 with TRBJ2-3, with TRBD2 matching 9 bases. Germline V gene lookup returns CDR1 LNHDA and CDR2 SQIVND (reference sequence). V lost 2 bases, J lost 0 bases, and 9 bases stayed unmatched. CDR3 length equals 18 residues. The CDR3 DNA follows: TGTGCCAGTAGTATAAACCGGCTAGCGGGACCTAGCACAGATACGCAGTATTTT. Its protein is CASSINRLAGPSTDTQYF.

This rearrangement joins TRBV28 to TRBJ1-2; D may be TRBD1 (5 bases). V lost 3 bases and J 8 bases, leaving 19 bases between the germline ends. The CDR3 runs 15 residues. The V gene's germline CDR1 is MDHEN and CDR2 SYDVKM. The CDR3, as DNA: TGTGCCAGCAGTTTTAGGCCCGGAGGGGAGGGCGGCTACACCTTC. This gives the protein CASSFRPGGEGGYTF.

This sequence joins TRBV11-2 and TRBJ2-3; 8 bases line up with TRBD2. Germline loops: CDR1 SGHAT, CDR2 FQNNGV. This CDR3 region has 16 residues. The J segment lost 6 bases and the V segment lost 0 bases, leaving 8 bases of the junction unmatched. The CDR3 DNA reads TGTGCCAGCAGCTTAGAGGGAGCGGGAGCACAGGATACGCAGTATTTT. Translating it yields CASSLEGAGAQDTQYF.

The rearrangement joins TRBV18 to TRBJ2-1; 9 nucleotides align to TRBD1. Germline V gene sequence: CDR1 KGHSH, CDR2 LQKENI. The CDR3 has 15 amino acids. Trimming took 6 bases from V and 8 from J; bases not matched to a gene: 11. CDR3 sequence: CASSRSRTGVHEQFF. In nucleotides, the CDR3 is TGTGCCAGCTCGCGATCCAGGACAGGGGTCCATGAGCAGTTCTTC.